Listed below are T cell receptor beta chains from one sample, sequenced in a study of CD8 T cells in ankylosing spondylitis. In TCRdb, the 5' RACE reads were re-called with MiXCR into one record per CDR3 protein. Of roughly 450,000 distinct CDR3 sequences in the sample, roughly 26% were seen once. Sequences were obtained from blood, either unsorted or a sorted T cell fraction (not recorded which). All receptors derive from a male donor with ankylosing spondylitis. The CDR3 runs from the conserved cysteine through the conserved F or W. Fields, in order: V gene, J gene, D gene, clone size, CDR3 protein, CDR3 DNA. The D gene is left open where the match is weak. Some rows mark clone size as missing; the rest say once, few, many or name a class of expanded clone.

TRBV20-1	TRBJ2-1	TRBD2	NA	CSAMTSGRATYNEQFF	TGCAGTGCGATGACTAGCGGGAGAGCTACCTACAATGAGCAGTTCTTC
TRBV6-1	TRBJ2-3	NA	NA	CASSLGVGVADTQYF	TGTGCCAGCAGCCTGGGGGTGGGGGTAGCAGATACGCAGTATTTT
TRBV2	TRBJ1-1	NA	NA	CASSGGTLSFF	TGTGCCAGCAGCGGTGGGACATTGTCTTTCTTT
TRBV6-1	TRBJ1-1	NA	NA	CASSEIGRGAAEAFF	TGTGCCAGCAGTGAAATAGGCCGAGGTGCGGCTGAAGCTTTCTTT
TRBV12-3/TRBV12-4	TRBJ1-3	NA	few	CASSFAAAGNTIYF	TGTGCCAGCAGTTTTGCGGCCGCTGGAAACACCATATATTTT
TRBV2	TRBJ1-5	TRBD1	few	CASSGQGASNQPQHF	TGTGCCAGCAGTGGACAGGGGGCGAGCAATCAGCCCCAGCATTTT
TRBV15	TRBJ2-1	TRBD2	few	CATSSASGRANEQFF	TGTGCCACCAGCAGTGCGAGCGGGAGGGCCAATGAGCAGTTCTTC
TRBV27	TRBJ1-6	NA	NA	CASSPQWSASRVGSPLHF	TGTGCCAGCAGCCCTCAGTGGTCAGCCTCTCGGGTTGGTTCACCCCTCCACTTT
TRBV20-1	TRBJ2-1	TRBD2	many	CSATVAGRHNEQFF	TGCAGTGCAACTGTAGCGGGAAGGCACAATGAGCAGTTCTTC
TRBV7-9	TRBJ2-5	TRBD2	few	CASSFGGAQETQYF	TGTGCCAGCAGCTTCGGGGGGGCCCAAGAGACCCAGTACTTC
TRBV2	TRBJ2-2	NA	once	CASSGVAGGELFF	TGTGCCAGCAGTGGAGTCGCTGGCGGGGAGCTGTTTTTT
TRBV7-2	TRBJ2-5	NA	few	CASSFQANQETQYF	TGTGCCAGCAGCTTTCAGGCGAACCAAGAGACCCAGTACTTC
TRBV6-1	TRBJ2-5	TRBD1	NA	CASRPPGQSIQETQCF	TGTGCCAGCAGGCCACCGGGACAGAGCATCCAAGAGACCCAGTGCTTC
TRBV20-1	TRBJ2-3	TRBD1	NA	CSANDRGKDTQYF	TGCAGTGCTAATGACAGGGGGAAGGATACGCAGTATTTT
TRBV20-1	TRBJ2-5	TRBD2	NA	CSARDWASGSPAEETQYF	TGCAGTGCTAGAGATTGGGCTAGCGGGAGTCCCGCCGAAGAGACCCAGTACTTC
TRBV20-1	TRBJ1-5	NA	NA	CSARVSNQPQHF	TGCAGTGCTAGGGTTAGCAATCAGCCCCAGCATTTT
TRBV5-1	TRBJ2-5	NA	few	CASGGTGETQYF	TGCGCCAGCGGCGGGACCGGGGAGACCCAGTACTTC
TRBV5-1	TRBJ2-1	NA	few	CASSLRSPPYEQFF	TGCGCCAGCAGCCTCAGGTCTCCCCCCTATGAGCAGTTCTTC
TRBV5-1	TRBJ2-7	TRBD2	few	CASSETSGSYEQYF	TGCGCCAGCAGCGAGACTAGCGGGAGCTACGAGCAGTACTTC
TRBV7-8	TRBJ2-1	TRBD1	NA	CASSLEIGGAKNEQFF	TGTGCCAGCAGCTTAGAGATAGGGGGCGCAAAAAATGAGCAGTTCTTC
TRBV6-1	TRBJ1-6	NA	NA	CASNTDKGNSPLHF	TGTGCCAGCAATACGGACAAGGGGAATTCACCCCTCCACTTT
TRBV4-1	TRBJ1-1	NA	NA	CASSYVRGEAFF	TGCGCCAGCAGTTACGTGCGGGGCGAAGCTTTCTTT
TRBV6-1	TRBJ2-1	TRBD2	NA	CASSGTFGGNEQFF	TGTGCCAGCAGTGGCACGTTCGGGGGGAATGAGCAGTTCTTC
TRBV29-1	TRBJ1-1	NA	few	CSVALRQVLNTEAFF	TGCAGCGTGGCTTTAAGGCAGGTCCTGAACACTGAAGCTTTCTTT
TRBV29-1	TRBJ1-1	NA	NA	CSVVPLSTEAFF	TGCAGCGTTGTGCCCTTGAGCACTGAAGCTTTCTTT
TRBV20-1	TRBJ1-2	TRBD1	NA	CSAPGQPTPGYTF	TGCAGTGCTCCGGGACAGCCAACCCCCGGCTACACCTTC
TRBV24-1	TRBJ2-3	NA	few	CATSEMTDTQYF	TGTGCCACCAGTGAGATGACAGATACGCAGTATTTT
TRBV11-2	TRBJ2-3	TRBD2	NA	CASSLIPSGISSTDTQYF	TGTGCCAGCAGCTTGATTCCTAGCGGGATTTCTAGCACAGATACGCAGTATTTT
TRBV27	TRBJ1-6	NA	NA	CASSSGQPYNSPLHF	TGTGCCAGCAGTTCTGGACAGCCCTATAATTCACCCCTCCACTTT
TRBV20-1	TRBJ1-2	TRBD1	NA	CSARDPGTGYGYTF	TGCAGTGCTAGAGATCCCGGGACAGGCTATGGCTACACCTTC
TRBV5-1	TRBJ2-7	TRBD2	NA	CASSSGTSGGKYEQYF	TGCGCCAGCAGCTCAGGGACTAGCGGGGGGAAATACGAGCAGTACTTC
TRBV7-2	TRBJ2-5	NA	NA	CASSLVGSYQETQYF	TGTGCCAGCAGCTTAGTCGGGTCTTACCAAGAGACCCAGTACTTC
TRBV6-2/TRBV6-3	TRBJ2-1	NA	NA	CASRRGGSSSYNEQFF	TGTGCCAGCAGGAGGGGGGGTTCCAGCTCCTACAATGAGCAGTTCTTC
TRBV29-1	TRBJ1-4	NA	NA	CSVEVGGKLFF	TGCAGCGTTGAAGTAGGGGGAAAACTGTTTTTT
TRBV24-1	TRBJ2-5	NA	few	CATSDLRGTGSLETQYF	TGTGCCACCAGTGATTTGCGTGGGACTGGGAGTCTAGAGACCCAGTACTTC
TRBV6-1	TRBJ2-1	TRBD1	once	CASSKTGAASYNEQFF	TGTGCCAGCAGCAAGACAGGGGCTGCCTCCTACAATGAGCAGTTCTTC
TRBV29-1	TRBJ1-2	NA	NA	CSVARDYGYTF	TGCAGCGTTGCCAGGGACTATGGCTACACCTTC
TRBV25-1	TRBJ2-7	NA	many	CASSPPGVYEQYF	TGTGCCAGCAGCCCCCCTGGAGTCTACGAGCAGTACTTC
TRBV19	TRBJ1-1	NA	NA	CASSRWGTGLNTEAFF	TGTGCCAGTAGTCGATGGGGCACAGGGTTGAACACTGAAGCTTTCTTT
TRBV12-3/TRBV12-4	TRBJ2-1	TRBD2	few	CASSFPSGSQNEQFF	TGTGCCAGCAGTTTCCCTAGCGGGAGTCAGAATGAGCAGTTCTTC
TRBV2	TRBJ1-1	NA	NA	CASSKPDNVNTEAFF	TGTGCCAGCAGTAAGCCGGACAACGTGAACACTGAAGCTTTCTTT
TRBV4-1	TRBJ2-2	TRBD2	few	CASSRNSGAGGTGELFF	TGCGCCAGCAGCCGGAATAGCGGAGCGGGGGGCACCGGGGAGCTGTTTTTT
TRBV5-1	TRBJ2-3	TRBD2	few	CASSLLGAGATDTQYF	TGCGCCAGCAGCCTACTTGGAGCGGGAGCCACAGATACGCAGTATTTT
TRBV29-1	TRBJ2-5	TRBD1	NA	CSVHHRDRPEGTQYF	TGCAGCGTGCACCACCGGGACAGGCCGGAGGGGACCCAGTACTTC
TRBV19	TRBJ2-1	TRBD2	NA	CASSVLSGGRYNEQFF	TGTGCCAGTAGTGTCCTAAGCGGGGGACGCTACAATGAGCAGTTCTTC
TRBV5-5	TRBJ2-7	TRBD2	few	CASRLAGNYEQYF	TGTGCCAGCCGGCTAGCGGGAAACTACGAGCAGTACTTC
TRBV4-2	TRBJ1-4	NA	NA	CASSQAGTGNEKLFF	TGTGCCAGCAGCCAAGCCGGGACGGGTAATGAAAAACTGTTTTTT
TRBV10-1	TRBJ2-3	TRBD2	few	CASSDPGGTSGVPDTQYF	TGCGCCAGCAGTGACCCCGGGGGGACTAGCGGTGTGCCAGATACGCAGTATTTT
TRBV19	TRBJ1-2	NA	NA	CASSISQQGYGYTF	TGTGCCAGTAGTATCTCTCAACAGGGCTATGGCTACACCTTC
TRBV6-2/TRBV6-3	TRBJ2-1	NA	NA	CASSYGDHHNEQFF	TGTGCCAGCAGTTACGGGGACCACCACAATGAGCAGTTCTTC
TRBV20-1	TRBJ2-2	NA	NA	CSAPTRDTGELFF	TGCAGTGCCCCGACTAGGGACACCGGGGAGCTGTTTTTT